The present entry profiles one TCR beta chain with its context. The sample is drawn from a study of blood T cell repertoires in COVID-19. About the research overall: Acute and convalescent COVID-19 samples came from the United States, Italy and Spain. T cells, B-cell-depleted T cells, or PBMCs provided the cDNA or gDNA that served as material.

How the authors handled the data: Estimates of nucleated cell counts were drawn from the amplification of reference gene primers. Assay: immunoSEQ multiplex PCR; the TCRdb copy retains only in-frame clones and omits some. V, J and clone size are those of that table, while D and trimming were read from the DNA. In the table there are tens of thousands of clones, about 85% of which are singletons. Germline CDR1 reads SGHTA; CDR2 reads FQGNSA. V was shortened by 0 bases and J by 7 bases, with 12 bases between the two germline ends. CDR3 length: 15 amino acids. This TCR came from a man older than 75 with acute or convalescent COVID-19. V and J are TRBV7-2 and TRBJ2-2; D perhaps matches TRBD2 (5 bases). Input material: peripheral blood. CDR3 amino acids: CASSLALSGRGELFF. The CDR3 DNA is TGTGCCAGCAGCTTAGCGCTCAGCGGTCGCGGGGAGCTGTTTTTT. The whole variable domain, remainder taken from reference TRBV7-2 and TRBJ2-2, is GAGVSQSPSNKVTEKGKDVELRCDPISGHTALYWYRQSLGQGLEFLIYFQGNSAPDKSGLPSDRFSAERTGGSVSTLTIQRTQQEDSAVYLCASSLALSGRGELFFGEGSRLTVL.